The T cell receptor beta chain described here comes from a study of OX40 agonist ivuxolimab in advanced cancers. The assay was immunoSEQ multiplex PCR, and TCRdb's table has in-frame clones only and misses some. The sample shows some 43,000 clones, around nine tenths of them seen only once. Germline assignment: CDR1 MNHEY and CDR2 SVGAGI. V was shortened by 7 bases and J by 3 bases, with 16 bases between the two germline ends. The CDR3 extends over 14 amino acids. Sample: CD4+ or CD8+ T cells sorted from blood, taken in a trial of the OX40 agonist ivuxolimab. The TCR comes from an adult with an advanced solid tumor such as melanoma, head and neck, liver or kidney cancer. The rearrangement uses TRBV6-5 and TRBJ2-7; D might be TRBD1 (5 bases). Here the CDR3 DNA reads TGTGCCAGCATGAAGGGTACAGGACGCTACGAGCAGTACTTC. Translating gives CASMKGTGRYEQYF.